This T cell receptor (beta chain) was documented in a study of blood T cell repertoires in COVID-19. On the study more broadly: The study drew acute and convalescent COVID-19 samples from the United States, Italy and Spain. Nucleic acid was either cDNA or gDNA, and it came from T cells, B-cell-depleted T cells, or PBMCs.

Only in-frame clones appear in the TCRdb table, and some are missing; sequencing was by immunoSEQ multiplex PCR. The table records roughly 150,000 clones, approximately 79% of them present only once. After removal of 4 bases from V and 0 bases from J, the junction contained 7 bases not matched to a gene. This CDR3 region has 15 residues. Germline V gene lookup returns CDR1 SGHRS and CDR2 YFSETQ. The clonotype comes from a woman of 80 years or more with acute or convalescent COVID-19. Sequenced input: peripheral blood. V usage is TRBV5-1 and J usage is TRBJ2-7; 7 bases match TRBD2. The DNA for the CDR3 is TGCGCCAGCAGCCCAGAGTGGGGGGGCTCCTACGAGCAGTACTTC. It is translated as CASSPEWGGSYEQYF.